This T cell receptor beta chain was sequenced for a study of vaccination and CD4 T cells after COVID-19. At the level of the study: The convalescent population consisted of six males and four females, two of whom were of Hispanic ethnicity.

Treatment meaning: approximately 11-day PBMC culture with coronavirus spike peptide pools or control peptides (ViraFEST assay). The study sequenced cultured CD4+ T cell DNA using the Oncomine TCR Beta short-read assay. Using its own MiXCR run on the PCR reads, TCRdb lists one record per CDR3 protein. The sample consists of more than 9,000 distinct CDR3 sequences, just under 65% of them appearing once. As to this clonotype: What it binds is unknown.

Germline values: CDR1 SGHNT, CDR2 YENEEA. V gave up 3 bases and J gave up 8 bases, with 7 bases separating them. There are 11 residues in the CDR3. This receptor was obtained from a human donor who had recovered from COVID-19. The chain links TRBV11-3 to TRBJ1-2; no reliable D call. The specimen was CD4+ T cells from blood, cultured in vitro. The CDR3 sequence: CASSFGRGYTF. CDR3 DNA: TGTGCCAGCAGCTTTGGACGGGGCTACACCTTC.